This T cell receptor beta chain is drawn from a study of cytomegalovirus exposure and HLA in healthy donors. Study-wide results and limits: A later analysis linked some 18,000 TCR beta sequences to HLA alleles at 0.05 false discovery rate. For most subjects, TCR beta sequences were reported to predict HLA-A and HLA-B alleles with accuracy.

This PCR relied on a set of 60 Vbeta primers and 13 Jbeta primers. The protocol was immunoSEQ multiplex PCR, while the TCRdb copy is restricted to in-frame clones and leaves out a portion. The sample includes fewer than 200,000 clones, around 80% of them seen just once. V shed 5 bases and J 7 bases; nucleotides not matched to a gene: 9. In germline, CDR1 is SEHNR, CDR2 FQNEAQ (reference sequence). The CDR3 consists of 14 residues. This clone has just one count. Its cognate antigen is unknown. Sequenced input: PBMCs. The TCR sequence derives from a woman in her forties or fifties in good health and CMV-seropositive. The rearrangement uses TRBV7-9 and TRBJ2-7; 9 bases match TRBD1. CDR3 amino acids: CASSLRDRVNEQYF. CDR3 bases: TGTGCCAGCAGCCTCCGGGACAGGGTGAATGAGCAGTACTTC.